Detailed here is one T cell receptor beta chain. Its antigen is undetermined. CDR1 is MDHEN and CDR2 is SYDVKM in the germline V gene. The CDR3 is made up of 13 amino acids. Trimming took 3 bases from V and 5 from J, leaving 10 bases between them. The data stem from a study of shared clonotypes between healthy human individuals. Broader study findings: Among donors, sharing of clonotypes was expected to be affected by sequencing depth. Genetic and exposure-history diversity was limited by the few donors.

CD45RO-negative CD8 cells positively selected for CCR7 made up the naive population, which excluded terminally differentiated effector memory CD45RA+ cells. Deep was the level used in running the assay. TCRdb's table, derived via immunoSEQ multiplex PCR, lists solely in-frame clones and lacks some. The data show 550,000 to 650,000 clones, roughly 95% seen once. The chain combines TRBV28 with TRBJ2-5; tentatively, D is TRBD1 (5 bases). What was sequenced was naive CD8+ T cells sorted from blood. The receptor's source is a woman aged 25 to 45 in good health. CDR3 sequence: CASSFPGSETQYF. CDR3 nucleotides: TGTGCCAGCAGTTTCCCAGGGTCGGAGACCCAGTACTTC. Based on the CDR3 plus reference TRBV28 and TRBJ2-5, the full variable domain is DVKVTQSSRYLVKRTGEKVFLECVQDMDHENMFWYRQDPGLGLRLIYFSYDVKMKEKGDIPEGYSVSREKKERFSLILESASTNQTSMYLCASSFPGSETQYFGPGTRLLVL.